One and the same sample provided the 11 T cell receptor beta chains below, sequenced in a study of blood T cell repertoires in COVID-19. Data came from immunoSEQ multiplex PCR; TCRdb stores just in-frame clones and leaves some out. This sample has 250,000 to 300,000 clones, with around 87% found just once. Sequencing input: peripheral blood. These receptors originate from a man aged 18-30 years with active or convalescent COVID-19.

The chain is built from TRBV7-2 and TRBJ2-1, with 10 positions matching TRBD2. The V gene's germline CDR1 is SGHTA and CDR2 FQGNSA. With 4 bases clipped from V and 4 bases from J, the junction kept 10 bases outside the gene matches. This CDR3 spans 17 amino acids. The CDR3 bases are TGTGCCAGCAGCTCTGTAGTCGGGACTAGCGCTTACAATGAGCAGTTCTTC. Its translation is CASSSVVGTSAYNEQFF.

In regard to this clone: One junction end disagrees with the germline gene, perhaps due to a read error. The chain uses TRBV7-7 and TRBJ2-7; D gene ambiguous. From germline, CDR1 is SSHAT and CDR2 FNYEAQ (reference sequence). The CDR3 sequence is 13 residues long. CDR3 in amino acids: CASSEAVELEQYF. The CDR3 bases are TGTGCTAGCAGCGAAGCCGTAGAGCTCGAGCAGTACTTC.

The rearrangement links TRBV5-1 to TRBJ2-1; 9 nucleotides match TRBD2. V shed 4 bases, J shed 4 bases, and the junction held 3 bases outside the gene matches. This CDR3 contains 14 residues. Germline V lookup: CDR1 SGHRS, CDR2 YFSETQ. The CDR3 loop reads CASSRGLAYNEQFF. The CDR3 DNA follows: TGCGCCAGCAGCCGGGGACTAGCTTACAATGAGCAGTTCTTC.

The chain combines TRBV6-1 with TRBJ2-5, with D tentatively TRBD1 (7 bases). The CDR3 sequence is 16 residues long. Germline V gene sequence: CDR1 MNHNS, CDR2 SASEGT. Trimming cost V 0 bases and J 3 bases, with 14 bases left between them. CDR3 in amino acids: CASSEAGGGWKETQYF. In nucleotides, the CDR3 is TGTGCCAGCAGTGAAGCTGGAGGGGGCTGGAAAGAGACCCAGTACTTC.

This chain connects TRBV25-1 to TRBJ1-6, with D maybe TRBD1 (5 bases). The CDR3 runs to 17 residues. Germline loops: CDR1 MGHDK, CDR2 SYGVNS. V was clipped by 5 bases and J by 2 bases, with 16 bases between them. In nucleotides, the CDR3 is TGTGCCAGCAGTACACGCGGGACCCGCACCTATAATTCACCCCTCCACTTT. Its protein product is CASSTRGTRTYNSPLHF.

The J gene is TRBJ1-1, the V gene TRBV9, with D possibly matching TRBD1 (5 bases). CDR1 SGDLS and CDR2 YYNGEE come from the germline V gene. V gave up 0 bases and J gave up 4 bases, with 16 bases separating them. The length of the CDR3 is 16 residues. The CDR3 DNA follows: TGTGCCAGCAGCGTAGATGGGGGGGTAAGTTTCACTGAAGCTTTCTTT. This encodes CASSVDGGVSFTEAFF.

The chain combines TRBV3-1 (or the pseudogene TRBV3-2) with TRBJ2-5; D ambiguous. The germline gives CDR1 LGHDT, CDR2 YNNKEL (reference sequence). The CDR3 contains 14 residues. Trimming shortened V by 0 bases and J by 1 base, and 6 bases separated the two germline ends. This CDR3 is CASSQDLTQETQYF. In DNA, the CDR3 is TGTGCCAGCAGCCAAGATCTAACCCAAGAGACCCAGTACTTC.

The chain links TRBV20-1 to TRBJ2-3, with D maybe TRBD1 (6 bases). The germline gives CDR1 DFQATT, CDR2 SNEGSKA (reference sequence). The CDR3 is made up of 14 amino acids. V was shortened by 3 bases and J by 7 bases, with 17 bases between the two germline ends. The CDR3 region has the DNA TGCAGTGCTAGTCAAACAGGGACAATGAATACGCAGTATTTT. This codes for CSASQTGTMNTQYF.

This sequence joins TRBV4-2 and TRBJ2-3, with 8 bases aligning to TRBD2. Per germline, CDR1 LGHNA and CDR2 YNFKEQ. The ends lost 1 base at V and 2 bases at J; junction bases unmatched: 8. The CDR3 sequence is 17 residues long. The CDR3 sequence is CASSQAYLAGTTDTQYF. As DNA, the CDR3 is TGTGCCAGCAGCCAAGCTTACCTAGCGGGCACCACAGATACGCAGTATTTT.

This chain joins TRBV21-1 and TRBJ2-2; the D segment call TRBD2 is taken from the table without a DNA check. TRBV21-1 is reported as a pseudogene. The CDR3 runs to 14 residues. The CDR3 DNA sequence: TGTGCCAGCAGCAAAAAGGGAGTAGCCGGGGAGCTGTTTTTT. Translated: CASSKKGVAGELFF.

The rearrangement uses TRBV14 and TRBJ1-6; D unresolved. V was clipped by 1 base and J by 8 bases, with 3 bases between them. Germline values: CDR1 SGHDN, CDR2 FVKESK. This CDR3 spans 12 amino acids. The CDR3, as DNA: TGTGCCAGCAGCCAAGCCTATTCACCCCTCCACTTT. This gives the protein CASSQAYSPLHF.